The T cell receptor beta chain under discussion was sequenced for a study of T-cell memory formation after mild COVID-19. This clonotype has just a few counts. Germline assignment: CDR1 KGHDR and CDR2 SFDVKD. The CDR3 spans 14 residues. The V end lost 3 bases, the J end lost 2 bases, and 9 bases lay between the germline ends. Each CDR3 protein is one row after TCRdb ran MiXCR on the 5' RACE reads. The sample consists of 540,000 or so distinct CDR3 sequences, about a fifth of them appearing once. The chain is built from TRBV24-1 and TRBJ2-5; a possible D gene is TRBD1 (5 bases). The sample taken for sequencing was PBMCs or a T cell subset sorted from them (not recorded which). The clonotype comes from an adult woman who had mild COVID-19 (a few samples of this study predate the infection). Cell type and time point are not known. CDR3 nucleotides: TGTGCCACCAGTGATGCAGGGCGGCAAGAGACCCAGTACTTC. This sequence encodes CATSDAGRQETQYF.